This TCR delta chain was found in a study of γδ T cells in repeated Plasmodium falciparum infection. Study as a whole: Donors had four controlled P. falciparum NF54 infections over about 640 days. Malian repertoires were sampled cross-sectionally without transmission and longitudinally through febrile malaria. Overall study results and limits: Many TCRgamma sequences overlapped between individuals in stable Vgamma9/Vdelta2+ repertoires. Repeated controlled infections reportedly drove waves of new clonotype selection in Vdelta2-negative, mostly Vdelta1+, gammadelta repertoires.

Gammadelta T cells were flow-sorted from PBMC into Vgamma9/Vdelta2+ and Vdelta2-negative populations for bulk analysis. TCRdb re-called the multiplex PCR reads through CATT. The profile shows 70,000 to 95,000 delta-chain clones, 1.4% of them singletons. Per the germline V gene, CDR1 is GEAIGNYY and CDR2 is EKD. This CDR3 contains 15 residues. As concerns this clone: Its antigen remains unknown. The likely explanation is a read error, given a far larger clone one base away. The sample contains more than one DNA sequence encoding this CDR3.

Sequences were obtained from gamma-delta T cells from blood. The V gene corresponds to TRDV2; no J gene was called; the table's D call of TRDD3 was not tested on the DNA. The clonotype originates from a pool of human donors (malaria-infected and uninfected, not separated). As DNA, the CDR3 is TGTGCCTGTGACACCCTGGGGGGAAACACCGATAAGCTCATCTTT. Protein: CACDTLGGNTDKLIF.